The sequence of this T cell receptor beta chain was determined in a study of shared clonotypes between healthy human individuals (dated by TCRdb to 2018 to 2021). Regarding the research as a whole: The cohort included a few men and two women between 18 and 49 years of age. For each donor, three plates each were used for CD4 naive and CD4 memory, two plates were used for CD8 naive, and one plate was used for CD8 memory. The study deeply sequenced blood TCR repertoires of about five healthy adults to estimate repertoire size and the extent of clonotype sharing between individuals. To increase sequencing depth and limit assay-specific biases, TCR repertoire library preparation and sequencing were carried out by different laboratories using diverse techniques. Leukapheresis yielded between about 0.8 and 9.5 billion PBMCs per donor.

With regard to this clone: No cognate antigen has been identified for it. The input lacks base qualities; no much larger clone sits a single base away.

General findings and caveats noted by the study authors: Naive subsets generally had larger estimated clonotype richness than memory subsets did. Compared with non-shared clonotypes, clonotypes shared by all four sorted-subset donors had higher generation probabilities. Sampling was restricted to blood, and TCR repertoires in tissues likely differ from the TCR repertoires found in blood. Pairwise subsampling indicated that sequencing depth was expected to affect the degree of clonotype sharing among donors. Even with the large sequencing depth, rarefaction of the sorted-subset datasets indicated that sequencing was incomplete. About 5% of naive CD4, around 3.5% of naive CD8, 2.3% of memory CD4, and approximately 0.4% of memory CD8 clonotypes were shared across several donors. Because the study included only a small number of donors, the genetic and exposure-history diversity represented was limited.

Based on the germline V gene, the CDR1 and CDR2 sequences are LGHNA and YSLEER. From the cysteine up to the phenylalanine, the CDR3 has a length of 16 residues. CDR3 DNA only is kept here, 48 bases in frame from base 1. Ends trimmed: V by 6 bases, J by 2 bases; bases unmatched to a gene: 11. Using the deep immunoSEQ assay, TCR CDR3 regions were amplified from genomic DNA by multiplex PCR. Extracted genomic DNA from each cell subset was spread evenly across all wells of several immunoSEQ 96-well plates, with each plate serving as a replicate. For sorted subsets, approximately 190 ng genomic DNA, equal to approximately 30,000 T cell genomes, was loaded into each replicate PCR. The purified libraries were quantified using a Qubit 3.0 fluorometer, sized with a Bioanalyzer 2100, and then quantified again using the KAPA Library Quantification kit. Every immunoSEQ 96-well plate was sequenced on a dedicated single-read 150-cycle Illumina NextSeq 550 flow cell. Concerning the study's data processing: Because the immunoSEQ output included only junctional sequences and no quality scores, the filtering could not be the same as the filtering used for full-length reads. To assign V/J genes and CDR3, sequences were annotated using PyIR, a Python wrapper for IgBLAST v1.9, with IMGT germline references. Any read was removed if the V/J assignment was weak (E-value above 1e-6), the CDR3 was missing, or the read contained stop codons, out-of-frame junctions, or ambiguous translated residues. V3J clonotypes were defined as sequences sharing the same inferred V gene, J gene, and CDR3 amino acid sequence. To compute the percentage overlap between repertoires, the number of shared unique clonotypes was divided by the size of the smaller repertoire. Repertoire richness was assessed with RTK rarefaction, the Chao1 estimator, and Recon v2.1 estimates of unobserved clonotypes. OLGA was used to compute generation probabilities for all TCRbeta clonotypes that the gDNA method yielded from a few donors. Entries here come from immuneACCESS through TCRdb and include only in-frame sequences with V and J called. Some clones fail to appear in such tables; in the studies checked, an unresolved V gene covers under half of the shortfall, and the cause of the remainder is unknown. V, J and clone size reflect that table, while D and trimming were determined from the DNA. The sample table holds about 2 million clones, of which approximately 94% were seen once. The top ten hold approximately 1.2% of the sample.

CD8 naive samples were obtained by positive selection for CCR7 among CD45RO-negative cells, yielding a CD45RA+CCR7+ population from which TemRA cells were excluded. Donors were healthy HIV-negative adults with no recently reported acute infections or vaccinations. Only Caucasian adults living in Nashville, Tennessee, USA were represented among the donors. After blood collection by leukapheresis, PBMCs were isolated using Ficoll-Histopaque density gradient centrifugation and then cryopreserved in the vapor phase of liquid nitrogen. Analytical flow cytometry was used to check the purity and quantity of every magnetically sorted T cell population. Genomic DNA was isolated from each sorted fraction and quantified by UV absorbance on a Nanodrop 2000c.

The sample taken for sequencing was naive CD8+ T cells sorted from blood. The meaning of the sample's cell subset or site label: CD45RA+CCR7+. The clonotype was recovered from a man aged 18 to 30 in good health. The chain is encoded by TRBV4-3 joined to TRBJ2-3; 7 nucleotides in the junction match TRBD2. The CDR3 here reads CASRPELASPTDTQYF. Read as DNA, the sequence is TGCGCCAGCAGGCCCGAACTAGCGAGCCCCACAGATACGCAGTATTTT.